This is a list of T cell receptor beta chains from one sample in a study of blood T cell repertoires in COVID-19. TCRdb's copy holds only in-frame clones and misses some; the assay was immunoSEQ multiplex PCR. This sample yields 150,000 to 200,000 clones, of which 86% are seen a single time; about 3.5% belongs to the top ten. The sequencing input was peripheral blood. The source of these receptors is a man in his 70s with acute or convalescent COVID-19. Both conserved end residues are trimmed from each CDR3. The D gene is left open where the match is weak. Not all rows give a size; the values are once, few, many and, for expanded clones, a class.

D gene | V gene | clone size | CDR3 protein
. | TRBV5-6 | . | ASSSRRGSETQY
TRBD1 | TRBV5-1 | . | ASSLGQGASYGYT
TRBD2 | TRBV7-3 | . | ASTPGTSNNEQF
. | TRBV7-3 | . | ASSLTRTSPETQY
TRBD2 | TRBV7-2 | . | ASSPPTSGAQNEQF
. | TRBV4-2 | . | ASSQEWQQGKNIQY
TRBD2 | TRBV6-4 | . | ASSRGSGSFYEQF
TRBD1 | TRBV7-9 | . | ASSPTGQANTEAF
. | TRBV6-5 | . | ASSPPVRRTGELF
. | TRBV28 | . | ASSPGGFNYGYT
. | TRBV3-1/TRBV3-2 | few | ASSQDSGGAYNEQF
. | TRBV19 | . | ASTVTASNQPQH
. | TRBV7-9 | . | ASSHNSYEQY
. | TRBV10-3 | . | AISEPENTEAF
. | TRBV3-1/TRBV3-2 | . | ASSEGVWTGELF
. | TRBV5-4 | . | ASSSYGGVLRGELF
. | TRBV2 | . | ASSLTGTSRIDTQY
. | TRBV30 | . | AWSVSLNTEAF
TRBD2 | TRBV7-3 | . | ASSPTSGRAAETQY
TRBD1 | TRBV5-1 | . | ASSPDRGYEKLF
TRBD2 | TRBV4-2 | . | ASSQDSGPREGREQY
TRBD1 | TRBV5-5 | . | ASSQTGQGSDGPQH
TRBD1 | TRBV5-5 | few | ASSLGGTGALYGYT
TRBD1 | TRBV5-4 | . | ASGTGGPYGYT
TRBD1 | TRBV13 | . | ASSILDRGPSGNTIY
TRBD2 | TRBV2 | . | ASSVLAGSTDTQY
TRBD1 | TRBV7-8 | once | ASSRQGGNTIY
. | TRBV4-1 | . | ASTQGEGGETQY
. | TRBV3-1/TRBV3-2 | . | ASSQSPLSVSTQY
. | TRBV5-1 | . | ASSLDSGDYNEQF
TRBD1 | TRBV14 | once | ASSLGQGYEQY
. | TRBV6-5 | . | ASRAPGAYEQY
. | TRBV7-9 | once | AIPSAIAYNEQF
TRBD2 | TRBV3-1/TRBV3-2 | . | ASSQLAGEQY
TRBD2 | TRBV5-1 | . | ASSWGASGRSFQETQY
TRBD1 | TRBV7-8 | . | ASSSPGTGWKNTIY
. | TRBV6-5 | few | ASNSGLRLRETQY
. | TRBV4-3 | . | ASSHGNSGANVLT
TRBD2 | TRBV9 | once | ASSVDKGLAGDTGELF
. | TRBV7-2 | . | ASTPGYFTDTQY
TRBD2 | TRBV19 | . | ASSKRLAGVNDYNEQF
TRBD1 | TRBV7-3 | . | ASSIQGAAGNTIY
. | TRBV6-2/TRBV6-3 | . | ASSYERTENTEAF